This T cell receptor (beta chain) is drawn from a study of graft-versus-host responses after intestinal transplantation. Tissue processing of the graft released intraepithelial and lamina propria lymphocytes from it. A word on this clone: Its cognate antigen is unknown.

The table came from immunoSEQ multiplex PCR; TCRdb's copy has only in-frame clones and leaves some out. This sample carries 4,000 to 5,500 clones, 65% to 80% of them seen once, and the ten largest clones take 7% to 9%. CDR1 is LNHDA and CDR2 is SQIVND in the germline V gene (reference sequence). The CDR3 is 12 amino acids. V was pared by 10 bases and J by 5 bases, with 5 bases of the junction left unmatched. General study findings and limits: Allografts of one patient group, those with graft-donor T cell macrochimerism, had high graft-versus-host to host-versus-graft clonal ratios.

This TCR came from a human patient who received an intestinal transplant, so some T cells may come from the graft donor. This specimen consisted of ileum tissue, obtained 120 to 130 days after intestinal transplantation. This sequence joins TRBV19 and TRBJ1-3, with TRBD1 matching 7 bases. CDR3 nucleotides: TGTGCCACCCGGGACAGCCGAAACACCATATATTTT. This gives the protein CATRDSRNTIYF.